The 18 T cell receptor beta chains given below trace back to one sample, sequenced in a study of Tregs in tolerant kidney transplant recipients. The protocol was immunoSEQ multiplex PCR, while the TCRdb copy is restricted to in-frame clones and leaves out a portion. This repertoire shows tens of thousands of clones, less than 95% found once; its top ten account for 0.34%. The specimen was Tregs from blood, collected before the transplant. The receptors originated from a human donor who received a combined kidney and bone marrow transplant.

The chain is built from TRBV30 and TRBJ2-2; 13 positions match TRBD2. Germline V gene lookup returns CDR1 GTSNPN and CDR2 SVGIG (reference sequence). After removal of 0 bases from V and 5 bases from J, the junction contained 12 bases not matched to a gene. The CDR3 covers 19 residues. The chain's CDR3 is CAWSVPGLAGILRTGELFF. CDR3 in DNA: TGTGCCTGGAGTGTACCGGGACTAGCGGGAATTCTGAGAACCGGGGAGCTGTTTTTT.

The chain employs TRBV11-3 and TRBJ2-5, with D possibly being TRBD2 (5 bases). Per germline, CDR1 SGHNT and CDR2 YENEEA. The CDR3 consists of 12 residues. V shed 3 bases and J shed 9 bases, with 11 bases lying between them. The DNA of the CDR3 is TGTGCCAGCAGCTTGGGAAGCGGAGCCCAGTACTTC. It specifies CASSLGSGAQYF. Full variable domain (rest looked up from reference TRBV11-3 and TRBJ2-5): EAGVVQSPRYKIIEKKQPVAFWCNPISGHNTLYWYLQNLGQGPELLIRYENEEAVDDSQLPKDRFSAERLKGVDSTLKIQPAELGDSAVYLCASSLGSGAQYFGPGTRLLVL.

This chain joins TRBV5-4 and TRBJ1-3; 7 bases map to TRBD1. The CDR3 covers 15 residues. With V trimmed by 0 bases and J by 4 bases, 4 bases remained unmatched. CDR1 is SGHNT, CDR2 YYREEE, per germline (reference sequence). CDR3 amino acids: CASSLERTGGNTIYF. CDR3 in DNA: TGTGCCAGCAGCTTGGAAAGGACAGGAGGAAACACCATATATTTT.

As regards this clone: This sample also contains other DNA sequences that code for the same CDR3. The chain carries TRBV28 and TRBJ1-3, with D unclear. Per germline, CDR1 MDHEN and CDR2 SYDVKM. Trimming took off 2 bases at V and 4 bases at J, with 3 bases between the two ends. CDR3 length: 12 residues. The CDR3 sequence is CASSLPGNTIYF. Written as DNA, the CDR3 is TGTGCCAGCAGTTTACCGGGAAACACCATATATTTT.

The genes are TRBV10-3 and TRBJ1-2; 10 bases align to TRBD1. V trimming: 4 bases; J trimming: 6 bases; junction bases outside the gene matches: 2. The CDR3 loop spans 13 amino acids. Looked up from germline, CDR1 is ENHRY and CDR2 is SYGVKD. The CDR3 sequence is CAISGGQGDGYTF. The CDR3 DNA is TGTGCCATCAGTGGAGGACAGGGGGATGGCTACACCTTC.

The rearrangement uses TRBV6-1 and TRBJ1-1; D ambiguous. V shed 6 bases and J shed 0 bases, with 8 bases lying between them. This CDR3 contains 13 residues. Germline V CDR1 and CDR2: MNHNS, SASEGT. The CDR3 region has the DNA TGTGCCAGCAGGTTCGTTGTGAACACTGAAGCTTTCTTT. This translates into CASRFVVNTEAFF.

The V gene is TRBV5-8, the J gene TRBJ1-4; D is possibly TRBD1 (6 bases). The V end lost 4 bases, the J end lost 8 bases, and 18 bases lay between the germline ends. CDR3 size: 15 residues. Germline V gene data show CDR1 as SGHTS and CDR2 as YDEGEE. The CDR3 bases are TGTGCCAGCAGCCAAGCTGGGGGCGAGGAGGAAAAACTGTTTTTT. It is translated as CASSQAGGEEEKLFF. The variable domain in full, completed from reference TRBV5-8 and TRBJ1-4, reads EAGVTQSPTHLIKTRGQQATLRCSPISGHTSVYWYQQALGLGLQFLLWYDEGEERNRGNFPPRFSGRQFPNYSSELNVNALELEDSALYLCASSQAGGEEEKLFFGSGTQLSVL.

The chain is built from TRBV5-4 and TRBJ2-5; 16 bases line up with TRBD2. Germline CDR1 and CDR2: SGHNT and YYREEE (reference sequence). V shed 4 bases, J shed 4 bases, and the junction held 10 bases outside the gene matches. The CDR3 has 18 residues. The CDR3 loop reads CASSAVRGTSGRGETQYF. CDR3 nucleotides: TGTGCCAGCAGCGCTGTCAGGGGGACTAGCGGGAGGGGAGAGACCCAGTACTTC.

The CDR3 nucleotides are TGTGCCAGCTCACCAGCAGTTAACAATGAGCAGTTCTTC. Its protein product is CASSPAVNNEQFF. The V gene is TRBV18, the J gene TRBJ2-1, with D hard to call. V was cut by 2 bases and J by 5 bases, with 7 bases left in between. Germline V gives CDR1 KGHSH, CDR2 LQKENI. The CDR3 covers 13 residues.

The CDR3, as DNA: TGCGCCAGCAGCCAAGATGGGGAACTAGCGACCTACGAGCAGTACTTC. This codes for CASSQDGELATYEQYF. The chain joins TRBV4-1 to TRBJ2-7, with 7 bases matching TRBD2. Germline lookup yields CDR1 MGHRA and CDR2 YSYEKL. J gave up 2 bases and V 0 bases, and 7 bases lay outside the gene matches. The CDR3 is 16 amino acids.

The chain has TRBV5-6 and TRBJ2-1; D is unresolved. Germline-derived CDR1 and CDR2 are SGHDT and YYEEEE. V lost 0 bases, J lost 4 bases, and 8 bases lay in between. This CDR3 comprises 14 residues. The CDR3 DNA reads TGTGCCAGCAGCTTGGTGGCGGTGTACAATGAGCAGTTCTTC. Amino acid sequence: CASSLVAVYNEQFF. Filled out from reference TRBV5-6 and TRBJ2-1, the complete variable domain reads DAGVTQSPTHLIKTRGQQVTLRCSPKSGHDTVSWYQQALGQGPQFIFQYYEEEERQRGNFPDRFSGHQFPNYSSELNVNALLLGDSALYLCASSLVAVYNEQFFGPGTRLTVL.

CDR3 sequence: CASSGQLWEYF. CDR3 nucleotide sequence: TGTGCCAGCAGTGGCCAATTGTGGGAGTACTTC. The genes are TRBV2 and TRBJ2-7; no firm D call. CDR1 and CDR2 (germline): SNHLY, FYNNEI. The length of the CDR3 is 11 residues. Trimming stripped 4 bases from V and 11 bases from J, with 12 bases between.

The rearrangement uses TRBV10-3 and TRBJ1-2; D is uncertain. Trimming took off 0 bases at V and 4 bases at J, with 12 bases between the two ends. The CDR3 has 15 amino acids. The germline V gene encodes CDR1 ENHRY and CDR2 SYGVKD. The CDR3 nucleotides are TGTGCCATCAGTGAGTCGACTGGCAAACCCTATGGCTACACCTTC. This sequence encodes CAISESTGKPYGYTF.

The chain is built from TRBV5-6 and TRBJ2-5, with 8 nucleotides matching TRBD2. The end of the DNA fits TRBJ2-7 better, so the J call may be wrong. The length of the CDR3 is 16 residues. The germline V gene encodes CDR1 SGHDT and CDR2 YYEEEE. The CDR3 loop reads CASSNWGSSGPYEQYF. The CDR3 region has the DNA TGTGCCAGCAGCAATTGGGGGTCTAGCGGGCCCTACGAGCAGTACTTC.

The chain recombines TRBV19 with TRBJ2-7; D may be TRBD1 (5 bases). Deletions cut 7 bases from V and 3 bases from J, with 16 bases between. Germline loops: CDR1 LNHDA, CDR2 SQIVND (reference sequence). This CDR3 has 14 amino acids. Written as DNA, the CDR3 is TGTGCCAGTAAAGACCCCGGCAGGGACTACGAGCAGTACTTC. Translated, it gives CASKDPGRDYEQYF.

This sequence joins TRBV10-3 and TRBJ2-1, with TRBD2 matching over 12 bases. CDR3 length: 14 residues. Germline CDR1 is ENHRY and CDR2 is SYGVKD. The V segment lost 6 bases and the J segment 7 bases; nucleotides outside the gene matches: 4. As DNA, the CDR3 is TGTGCCATCAGGCGGACTAGCGGGGAAAATGAGCAGTTCTTC. Translating it yields CAIRRTSGENEQFF.

The V gene is TRBV18, the J gene TRBJ1-4; D remains ambiguous. Per germline, CDR1 KGHSH and CDR2 LQKENI. The CDR3 extends over 15 amino acids. The V end lost 4 bases, the J end lost 0 bases, and 9 bases lay between the germline ends. The CDR3 sequence is CASSQAMSTNEKLFF. In DNA form, the CDR3 reads TGTGCCAGCTCACAGGCTATGTCAACTAATGAAAAACTGTTTTTT.

This CDR3 reads CASSLGTGNYEQYF. CDR3 DNA: TGTGCCAGCAGCTTAGGGACAGGGAACTACGAGCAGTACTTC. The J gene is TRBJ2-7, the V gene TRBV7-2; TRBD1 aligns across 8 bases. Germline V CDR1 and CDR2: SGHTA, FQGNSA. The CDR3 length is 14 residues. The junction had 2 bases not matched to a gene; V was cut back by 1 base and J by 3 bases.